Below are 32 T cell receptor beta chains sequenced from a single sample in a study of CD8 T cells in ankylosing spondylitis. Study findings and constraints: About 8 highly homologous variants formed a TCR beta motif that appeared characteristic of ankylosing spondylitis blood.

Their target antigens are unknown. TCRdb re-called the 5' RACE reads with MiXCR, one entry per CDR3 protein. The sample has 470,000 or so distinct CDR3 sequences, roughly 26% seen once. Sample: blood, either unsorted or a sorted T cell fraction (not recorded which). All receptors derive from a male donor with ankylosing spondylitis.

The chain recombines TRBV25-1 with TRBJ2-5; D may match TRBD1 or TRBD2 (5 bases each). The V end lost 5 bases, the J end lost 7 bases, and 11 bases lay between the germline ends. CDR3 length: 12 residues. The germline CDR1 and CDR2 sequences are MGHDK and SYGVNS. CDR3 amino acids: CASSPGDVTQYF. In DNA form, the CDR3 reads TGTGCCAGCAGTCCCGGGGACGTGACCCAGTACTTC.

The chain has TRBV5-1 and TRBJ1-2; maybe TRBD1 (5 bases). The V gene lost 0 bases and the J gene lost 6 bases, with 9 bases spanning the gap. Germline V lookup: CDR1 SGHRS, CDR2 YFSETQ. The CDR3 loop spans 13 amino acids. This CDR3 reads CASSLDRTNGYTF. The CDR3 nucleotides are TGCGCCAGCAGCTTGGACAGGACCAATGGCTACACCTTC. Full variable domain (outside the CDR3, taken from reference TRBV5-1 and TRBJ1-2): KAGVTQTPRYLIKTRGQQVTLSCSPISGHRSVSWYQQTPGQGLQFLFEYFSETQRNKGNFPGRFSGRQFSNSRSEMNVSTLELGDSALYLCASSLDRTNGYTFGSGTRLTVV.

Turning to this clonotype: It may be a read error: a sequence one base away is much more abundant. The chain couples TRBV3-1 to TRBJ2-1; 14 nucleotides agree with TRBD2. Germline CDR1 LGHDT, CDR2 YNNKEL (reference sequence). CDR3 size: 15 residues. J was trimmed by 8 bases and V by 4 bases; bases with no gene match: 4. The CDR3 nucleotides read TGTGCCAGCAGCCTGGGACTAGCGGGAGACTATGAGCAGTTCTTC. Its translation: CASSLGLAGDYEQFF.

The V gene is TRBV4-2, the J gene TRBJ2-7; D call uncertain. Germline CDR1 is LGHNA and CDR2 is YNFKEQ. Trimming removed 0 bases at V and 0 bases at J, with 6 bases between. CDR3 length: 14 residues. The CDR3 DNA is TGTGCCAGCAGCCAAGACAGCTACTCCTACGAGCAGTACTTC. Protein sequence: CASSQDSYSYEQYF.

The CDR3 nucleotides are TGCGCCAGCAGCTTGCGACTAGTCGGTTACAATGAGCAGTTCTTC. This codes for CASSLRLVGYNEQFF. The chain uses TRBV5-1 and TRBJ2-1, with D perhaps matching TRBD2 (6 bases). The CDR3 spans 15 residues. V gave up 1 base and J gave up 4 bases, with 12 bases separating them. Looked up from germline, CDR1 is SGHRS and CDR2 is YFSETQ. Full variable domain (rest looked up from reference TRBV5-1 and TRBJ2-1): KAGVTQTPRYLIKTRGQQVTLSCSPISGHRSVSWYQQTPGQGLQFLFEYFSETQRNKGNFPGRFSGRQFSNSRSEMNVSTLELGDSALYLCASSLRLVGYNEQFFGPGTRLTVL.

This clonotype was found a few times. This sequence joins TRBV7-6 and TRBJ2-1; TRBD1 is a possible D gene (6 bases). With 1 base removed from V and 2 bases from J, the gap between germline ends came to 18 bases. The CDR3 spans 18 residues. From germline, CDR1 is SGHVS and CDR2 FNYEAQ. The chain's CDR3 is CASSLVAPGHLPYNEQFF. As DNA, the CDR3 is TGTGCCAGCAGCTTAGTTGCCCCGGGACACCTTCCCTACAATGAGCAGTTCTTC.

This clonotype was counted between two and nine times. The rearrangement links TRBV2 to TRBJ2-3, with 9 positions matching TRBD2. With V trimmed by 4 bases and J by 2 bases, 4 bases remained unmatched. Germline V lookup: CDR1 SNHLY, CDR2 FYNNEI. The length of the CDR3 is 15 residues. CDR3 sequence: CASSVSGSDTDTQYF. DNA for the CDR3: TGTGCCAGCAGTGTTAGCGGGAGTGACACAGATACGCAGTATTTT.

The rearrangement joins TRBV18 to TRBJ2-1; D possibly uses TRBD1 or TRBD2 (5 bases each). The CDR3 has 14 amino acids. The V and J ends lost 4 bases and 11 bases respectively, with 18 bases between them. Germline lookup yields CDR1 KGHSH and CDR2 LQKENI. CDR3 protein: CASSQETDAGQQFF. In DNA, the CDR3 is TGTGCCAGCTCACAGGAGACAGACGCGGGTCAGCAGTTCTTC.

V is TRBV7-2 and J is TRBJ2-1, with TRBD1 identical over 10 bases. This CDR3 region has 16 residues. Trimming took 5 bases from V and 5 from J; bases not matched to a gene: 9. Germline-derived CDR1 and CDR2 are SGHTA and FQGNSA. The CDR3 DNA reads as TGTGCCAGCAGCCGGCAACCGGGACAGGGGAACAATGAGCAGTTCTTC. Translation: CASSRQPGQGNNEQFF. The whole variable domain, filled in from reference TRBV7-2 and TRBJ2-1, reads GAGVSQSPSNKVTEKGKDVELRCDPISGHTALYWYRQSLGQGLEFLIYFQGNSAPDKSGLPSDRFSAERTGGSVSTLTIQRTQQEDSAVYLCASSRQPGQGNNEQFFGPGTRLTVL.

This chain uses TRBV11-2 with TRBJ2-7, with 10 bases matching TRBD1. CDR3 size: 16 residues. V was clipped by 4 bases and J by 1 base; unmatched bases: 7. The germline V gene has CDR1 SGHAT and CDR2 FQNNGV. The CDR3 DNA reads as TGTGCCAGCAGCTCCCCGACAGGGGGCCTTTCCTACGAGCAGTACTTC. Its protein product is CASSSPTGGLSYEQYF.

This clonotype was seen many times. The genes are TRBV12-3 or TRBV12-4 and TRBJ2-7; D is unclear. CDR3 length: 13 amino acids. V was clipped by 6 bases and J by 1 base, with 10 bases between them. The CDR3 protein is CASSPSGSYEQYF. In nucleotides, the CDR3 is TGTGCCAGCAGCCCCTCCGGTTCCTACGAGCAGTACTTC.

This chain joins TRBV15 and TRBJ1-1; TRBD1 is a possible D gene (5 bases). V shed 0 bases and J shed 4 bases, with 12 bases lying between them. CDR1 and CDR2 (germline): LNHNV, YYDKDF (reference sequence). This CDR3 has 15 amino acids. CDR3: CATSRERGMGTEAFF. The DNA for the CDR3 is TGTGCCACCAGCAGAGAGAGGGGAATGGGCACTGAAGCTTTCTTT.

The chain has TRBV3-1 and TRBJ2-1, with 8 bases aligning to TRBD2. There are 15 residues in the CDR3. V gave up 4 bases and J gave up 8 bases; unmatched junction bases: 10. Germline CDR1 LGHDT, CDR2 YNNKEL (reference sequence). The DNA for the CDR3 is TGTGCCAGCAGCCTCCTAATAGCGGGAAAAGATGAGCAGTTCTTC. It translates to CASSLLIAGKDEQFF.

The DNA for the CDR3 is TGCGCCAGCAGCGGGGGGACTACGGGTAGCGGTAAAGAGACCCAGTACTTC. Translation: CASSGGTTGSGKETQYF. The chain uses TRBV5-1 and TRBJ2-5; 7 bases are a match to TRBD2. This CDR3 has 17 residues. In germline, CDR1 is SGHRS, CDR2 YFSETQ. Trimming cost V 4 bases and J 3 bases; bases outside gene matches: 15.

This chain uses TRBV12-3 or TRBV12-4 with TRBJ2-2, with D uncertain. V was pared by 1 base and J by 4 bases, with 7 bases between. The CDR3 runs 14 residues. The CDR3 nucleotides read TGTGCCAGCAGTTTAGGTCTTCTCACCGGGGAGCTGTTTTTT. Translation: CASSLGLLTGELFF.

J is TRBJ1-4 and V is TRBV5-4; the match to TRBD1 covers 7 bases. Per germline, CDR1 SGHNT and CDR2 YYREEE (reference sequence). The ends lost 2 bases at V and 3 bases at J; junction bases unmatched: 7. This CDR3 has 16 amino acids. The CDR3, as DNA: TGTGCCAGCAGCTTCTTACCGGGACAGTCTAATGAAAAACTGTTTTTT. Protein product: CASSFLPGQSNEKLFF.

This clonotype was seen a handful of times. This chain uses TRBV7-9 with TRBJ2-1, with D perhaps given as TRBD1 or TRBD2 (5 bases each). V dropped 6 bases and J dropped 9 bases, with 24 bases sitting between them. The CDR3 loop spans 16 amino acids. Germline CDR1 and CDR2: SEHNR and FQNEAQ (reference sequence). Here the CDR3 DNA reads TGTGCCAGCAGTTTATCGGGGACGTCGGGAACAATTGAGCAGTTCTTC. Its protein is CASSLSGTSGTIEQFF.

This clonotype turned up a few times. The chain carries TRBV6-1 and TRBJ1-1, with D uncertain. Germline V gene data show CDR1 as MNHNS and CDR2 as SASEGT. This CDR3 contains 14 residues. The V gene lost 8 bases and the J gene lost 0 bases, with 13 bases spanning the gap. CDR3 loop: CASQRTVLNTEAFF. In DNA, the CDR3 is TGTGCCAGCCAGCGGACGGTCCTGAACACTGAAGCTTTCTTT.

The CDR3 sequence: CASSPPGANEKLFF. CDR3 bases: TGTGCCAGCAGCCCCCCCGGGGCTAATGAAAAACTGTTTTTT. The chain recombines TRBV7-2 with TRBJ1-4; D is undetermined. V gave up 5 bases and J gave up 3 bases, with 10 bases separating them. The germline CDR1 and CDR2 sequences are SGHTA and FQGNSA. The CDR3 is 14 residues long.

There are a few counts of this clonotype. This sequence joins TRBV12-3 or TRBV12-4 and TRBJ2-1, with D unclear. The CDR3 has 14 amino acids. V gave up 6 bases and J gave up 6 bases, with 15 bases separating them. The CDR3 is CASSPLSLGNEQFF. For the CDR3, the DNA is TGTGCCAGCAGCCCCCTCAGCCTGGGCAATGAGCAGTTCTTC.

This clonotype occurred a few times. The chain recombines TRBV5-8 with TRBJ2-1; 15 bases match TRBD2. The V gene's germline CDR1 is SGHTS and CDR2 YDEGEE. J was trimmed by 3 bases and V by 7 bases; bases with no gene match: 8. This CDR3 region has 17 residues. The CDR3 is CASPGTSGRPHYNEQFF. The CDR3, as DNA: TGTGCCAGCCCCGGGACTAGCGGGAGGCCTCACTACAATGAGCAGTTCTTC.

CDR3 protein: CSAIQPGGTQYF. The CDR3 nucleotides are TGCAGTGCTATACAGCCGGGTGGTACGCAGTATTTT. The J gene is TRBJ2-3, the V gene TRBV20-1; D is unresolved. Germline loops: CDR1 DFQATT, CDR2 SNEGSKA (reference sequence). The CDR3 contains 12 residues. With 4 bases removed from V and 8 bases from J, the gap between germline ends came to 13 bases.

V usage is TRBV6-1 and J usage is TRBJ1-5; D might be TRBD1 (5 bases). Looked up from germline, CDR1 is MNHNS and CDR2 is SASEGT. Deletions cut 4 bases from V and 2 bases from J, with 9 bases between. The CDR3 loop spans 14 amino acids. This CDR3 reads CASSGRDGNQPQHF. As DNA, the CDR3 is TGTGCCAGCAGTGGCCGGGACGGCAATCAGCCCCAGCATTTT.

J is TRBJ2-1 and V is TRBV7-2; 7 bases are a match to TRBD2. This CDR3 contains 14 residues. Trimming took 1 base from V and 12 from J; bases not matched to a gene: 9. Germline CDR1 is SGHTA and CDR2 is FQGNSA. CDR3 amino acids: CASSLGGVRERQFF. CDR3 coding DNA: TGTGCCAGCAGCTTAGGAGGAGTGCGGGAGCGGCAGTTCTTC. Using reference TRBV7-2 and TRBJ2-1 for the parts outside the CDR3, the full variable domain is GAGVSQSPSNKVTEKGKDVELRCDPISGHTALYWYRQSLGQGLEFLIYFQGNSAPDKSGLPSDRFSAERTGGSVSTLTIQRTQQEDSAVYLCASSLGGVRERQFFGPGTRLTVL.

The CDR3 DNA sequence: TGCAGTGCTAGAGATCGTGGGGGAGCTGGCTACACCTTC. Translation gives CSARDRGGAGYTF. The chain carries TRBV20-1 and TRBJ1-2; D may be TRBD1 (5 bases). The V gene's germline CDR1 is DFQATT and CDR2 SNEGSKA (reference sequence). Trimming took off 0 bases at V and 7 bases at J, with 12 bases between the two ends. The CDR3 has 13 residues.

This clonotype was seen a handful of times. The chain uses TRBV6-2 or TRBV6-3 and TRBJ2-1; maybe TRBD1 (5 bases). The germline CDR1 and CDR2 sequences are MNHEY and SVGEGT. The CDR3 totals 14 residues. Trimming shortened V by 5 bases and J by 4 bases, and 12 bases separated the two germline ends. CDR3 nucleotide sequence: TGTGCCAGCAGTAGCCTAGGGGCTTACAATGAGCAGTTCTTC. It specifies CASSSLGAYNEQFF.

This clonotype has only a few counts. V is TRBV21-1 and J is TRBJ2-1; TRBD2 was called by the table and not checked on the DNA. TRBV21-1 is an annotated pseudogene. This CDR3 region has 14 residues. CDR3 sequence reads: CASITVAPYNEQFF. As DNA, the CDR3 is TGTGCCAGCATTACAGTGGCCCCCTACAATGAGCAGTTCTTC.

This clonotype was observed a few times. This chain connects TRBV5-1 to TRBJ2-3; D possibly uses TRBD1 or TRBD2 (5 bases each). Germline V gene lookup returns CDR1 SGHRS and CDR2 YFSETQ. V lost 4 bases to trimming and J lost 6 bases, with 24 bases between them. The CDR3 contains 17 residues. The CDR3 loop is CASSPGEGGPGSDTQYF. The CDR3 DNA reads TGCGCCAGCAGCCCCGGGGAAGGAGGACCAGGGTCGGATACGCAGTATTTT.

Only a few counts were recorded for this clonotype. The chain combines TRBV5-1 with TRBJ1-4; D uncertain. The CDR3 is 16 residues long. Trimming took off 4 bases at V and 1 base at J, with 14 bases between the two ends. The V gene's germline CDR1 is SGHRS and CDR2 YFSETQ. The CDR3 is CASSPEGRGTNEKLFF. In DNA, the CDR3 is TGCGCCAGCAGCCCGGAAGGACGAGGAACTAATGAAAAACTGTTTTTT.

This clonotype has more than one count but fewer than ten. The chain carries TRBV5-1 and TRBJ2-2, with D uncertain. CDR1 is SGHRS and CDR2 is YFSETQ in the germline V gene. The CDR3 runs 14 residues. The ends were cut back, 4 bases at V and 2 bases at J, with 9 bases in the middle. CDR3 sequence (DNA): TGCGCCAGCAGCCCGGATCCTAACACCGGGGAGCTGTTTTTT. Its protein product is CASSPDPNTGELFF. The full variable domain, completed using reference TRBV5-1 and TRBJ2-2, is KAGVTQTPRYLIKTRGQQVTLSCSPISGHRSVSWYQQTPGQGLQFLFEYFSETQRNKGNFPGRFSGRQFSNSRSEMNVSTLELGDSALYLCASSPDPNTGELFFGEGSRLTVL.

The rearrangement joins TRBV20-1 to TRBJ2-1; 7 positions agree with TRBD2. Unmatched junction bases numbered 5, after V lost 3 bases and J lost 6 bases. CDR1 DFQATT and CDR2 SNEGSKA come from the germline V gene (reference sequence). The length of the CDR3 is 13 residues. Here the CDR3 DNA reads TGCAGTGCTAGGTACCGACTAGCCAATGAGCAGTTCTTC. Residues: CSARYRLANEQFF.

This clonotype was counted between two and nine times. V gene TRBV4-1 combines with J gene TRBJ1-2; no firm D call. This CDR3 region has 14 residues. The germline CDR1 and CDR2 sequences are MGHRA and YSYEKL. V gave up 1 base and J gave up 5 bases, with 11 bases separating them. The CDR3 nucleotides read TGCGCCAGCAGCCAAGGTTTGCTACGGTATGGCTACACCTTC. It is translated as CASSQGLLRYGYTF.